What follows is one TCR beta chain and its context. Its antigen is still unknown. The data were obtained in a study of radiotherapy plus CTLA-4 blockade in lung cancer. On the study more broadly: Among all patients, roughly 17% showed objective responses, while 30% to 35% had disease control. Study findings and constraints: Radiotherapy plus ipilimumab was followed by expansion in blood of tumor-derived TCR clones. The authors reported that early blood T cell clone dynamics, with interferon-beta, best predicted response.

Repertoires were generated with immunoSEQ multiplex PCR, while TCRdb's copy carries only in-frame clones and drops some. The sample records 50,000 to 65,000 clones, almost 85% being singletons. The CDR3 loop spans 15 amino acids. Germline V gene sequence: CDR1 SGHVS, CDR2 FQNEAQ. Trimming removed 4 bases from V and 5 bases from J; junction bases left unmatched: 9. The chain is built from TRBV7-8 and TRBJ2-5; 8 nucleotides align to TRBD1. Sequenced here: peripheral blood, sampled from a patient treated with radiotherapy plus ipilimumab. This clonotype was sampled from a human donor with non-small cell lung cancer whose response to radiotherapy plus ipilimumab could not be evaluated. The CDR3 region is CASSSSWTGIETQYF. Written as DNA, the CDR3 is TGTGCCAGCAGCTCATCCTGGACAGGGATCGAGACCCAGTACTTC.